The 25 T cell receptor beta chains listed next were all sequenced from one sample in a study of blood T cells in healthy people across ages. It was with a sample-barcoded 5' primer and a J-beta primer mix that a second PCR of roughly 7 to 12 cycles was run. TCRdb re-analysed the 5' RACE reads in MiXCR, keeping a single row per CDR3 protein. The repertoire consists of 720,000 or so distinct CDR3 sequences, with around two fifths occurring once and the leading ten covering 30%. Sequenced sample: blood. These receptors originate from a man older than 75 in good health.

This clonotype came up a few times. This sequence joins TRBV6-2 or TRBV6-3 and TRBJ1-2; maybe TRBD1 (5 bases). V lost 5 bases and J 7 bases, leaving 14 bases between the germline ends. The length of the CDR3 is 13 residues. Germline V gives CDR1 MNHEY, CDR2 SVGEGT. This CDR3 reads CASSALERGGYTF. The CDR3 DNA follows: TGTGCCAGCAGTGCCCTCGAAAGGGGTGGCTACACCTTC.

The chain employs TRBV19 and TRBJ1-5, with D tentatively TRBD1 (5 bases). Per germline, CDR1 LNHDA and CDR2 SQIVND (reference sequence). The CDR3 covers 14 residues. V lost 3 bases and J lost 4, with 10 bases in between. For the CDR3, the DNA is TGTGCCAGTAGTATCGGCAGGGCTAATCAGCCCCAGCATTTT. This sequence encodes CASSIGRANQPQHF.

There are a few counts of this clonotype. CDR3: CASSPLAGRETQYF. The CDR3 nucleotides read TGTGCCAGCAGTCCCCTAGCGGGGCGAGAGACCCAGTACTTC. J is TRBJ2-5 and V is TRBV2; 9 bases match TRBD2. This CDR3 contains 14 residues. With 5 bases clipped from V and 4 bases from J, the junction kept 5 bases outside the gene matches. The germline gives CDR1 SNHLY, CDR2 FYNNEI.

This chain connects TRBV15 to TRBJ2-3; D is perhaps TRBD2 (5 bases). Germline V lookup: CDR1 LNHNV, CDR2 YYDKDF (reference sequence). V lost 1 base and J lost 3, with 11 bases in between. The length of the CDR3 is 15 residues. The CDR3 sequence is CATSRVGGKTDTQYF. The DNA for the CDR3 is TGTGCCACCAGCAGAGTAGGAGGAAAAACAGATACGCAGTATTTT.

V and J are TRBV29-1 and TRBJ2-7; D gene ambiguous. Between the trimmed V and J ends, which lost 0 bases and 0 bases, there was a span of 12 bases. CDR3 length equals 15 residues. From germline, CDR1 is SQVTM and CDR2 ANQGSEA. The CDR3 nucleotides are TGCAGCGTTGAAGATGAGTCGCCCAGCTCCTACGAGCAGTACTTC. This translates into CSVEDESPSSYEQYF.

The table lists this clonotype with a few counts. The CDR3: CASGKRAGAPQETQYF. Here the CDR3 DNA reads TGTGCCAGCGGTAAACGCGCGGGAGCCCCCCAAGAGACCCAGTACTTC. The J gene is TRBJ2-5, the V gene TRBV12-3 or TRBV12-4; 7 bases map to TRBD2. With 8 bases clipped from V and 1 base from J, the junction kept 13 bases outside the gene matches. The CDR3 is 16 amino acids.

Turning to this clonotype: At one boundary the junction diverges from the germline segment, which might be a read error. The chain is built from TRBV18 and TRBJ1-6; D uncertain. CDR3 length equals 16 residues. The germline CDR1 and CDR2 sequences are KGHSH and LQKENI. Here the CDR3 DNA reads TGTGCCTGCTCACCACCTGGGGTCCGACTCAATTCACCCCTCCACTTT. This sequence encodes CACSPPGVRLNSPLHF.

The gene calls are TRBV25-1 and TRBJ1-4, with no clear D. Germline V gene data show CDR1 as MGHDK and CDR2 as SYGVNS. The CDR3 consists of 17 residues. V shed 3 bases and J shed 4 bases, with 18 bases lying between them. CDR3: CASSDNRVAGGNEKLFF. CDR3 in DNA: TGTGCCAGCAGTGACAACCGAGTGGCAGGCGGTAATGAAAAACTGTTTTTT.

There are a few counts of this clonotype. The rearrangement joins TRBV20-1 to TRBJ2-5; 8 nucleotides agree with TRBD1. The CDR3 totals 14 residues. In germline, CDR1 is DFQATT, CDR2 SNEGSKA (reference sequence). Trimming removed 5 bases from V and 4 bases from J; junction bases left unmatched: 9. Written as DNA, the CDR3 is TGCAGTGCTCCGAGATCAGGGGGCGCAGAGACCCAGTACTTC. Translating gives CSAPRSGGAETQYF.

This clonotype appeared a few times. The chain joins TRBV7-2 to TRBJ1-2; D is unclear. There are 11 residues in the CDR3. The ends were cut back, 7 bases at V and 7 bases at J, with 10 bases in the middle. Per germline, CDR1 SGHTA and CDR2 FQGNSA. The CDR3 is CASTTIGGYTF. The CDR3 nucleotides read TGTGCCAGCACCACGATCGGTGGCTACACCTTC.

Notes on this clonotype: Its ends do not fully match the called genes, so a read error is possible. This CDR3 is CTSSLSGRRNNYGYTF. The DNA of the CDR3 is TGTACCAGCAGTTTATCCGGCAGGAGAAACAACTATGGCTACACCTTC. The chain recombines TRBV12-3 or TRBV12-4 with TRBJ1-2; D uncertain. The CDR3 is 16 residues long.

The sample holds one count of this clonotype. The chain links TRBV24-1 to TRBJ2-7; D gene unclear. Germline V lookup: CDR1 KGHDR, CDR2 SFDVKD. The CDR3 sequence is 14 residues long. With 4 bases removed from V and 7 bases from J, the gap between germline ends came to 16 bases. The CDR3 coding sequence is TGTGCCACCAGTGACCCCGGGTCCTACAATGAGCAGTACTTC. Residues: CATSDPGSYNEQYF.

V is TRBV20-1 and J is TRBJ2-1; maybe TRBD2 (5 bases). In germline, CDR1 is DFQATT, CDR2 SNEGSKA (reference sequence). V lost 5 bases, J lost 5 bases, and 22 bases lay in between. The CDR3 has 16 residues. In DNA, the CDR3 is TGCAGTGCTGCGACCTTCTTTCGGACTCCCGACAATGAGCAGTTCTTC. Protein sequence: CSAATFFRTPDNEQFF.

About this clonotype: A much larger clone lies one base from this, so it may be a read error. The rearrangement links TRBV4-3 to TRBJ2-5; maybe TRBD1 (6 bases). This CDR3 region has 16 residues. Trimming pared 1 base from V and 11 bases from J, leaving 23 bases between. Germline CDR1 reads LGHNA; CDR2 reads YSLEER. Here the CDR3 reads CASSQGHRVGYNEQYF. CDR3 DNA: TGCGCCAGCAGCCAAGGGCACAGGGTGGGCTACAATGAGCAGTACTTC.

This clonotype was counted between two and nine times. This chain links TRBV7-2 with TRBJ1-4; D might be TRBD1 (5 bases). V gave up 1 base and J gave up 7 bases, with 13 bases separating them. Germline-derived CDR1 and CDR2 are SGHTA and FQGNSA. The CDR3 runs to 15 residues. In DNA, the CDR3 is TGTGCCAGCAGCTTAGGCGGACACCAGGGTGAAAAACTGTTTTTT. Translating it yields CASSLGGHQGEKLFF.

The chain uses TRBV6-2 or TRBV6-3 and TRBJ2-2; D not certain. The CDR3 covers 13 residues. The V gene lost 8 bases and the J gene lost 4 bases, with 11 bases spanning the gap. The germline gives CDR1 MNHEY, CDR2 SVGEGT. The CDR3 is CASAFVVTGELFF. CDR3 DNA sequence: TGTGCCAGCGCGTTTGTCGTCACCGGGGAGCTGTTTTTT.

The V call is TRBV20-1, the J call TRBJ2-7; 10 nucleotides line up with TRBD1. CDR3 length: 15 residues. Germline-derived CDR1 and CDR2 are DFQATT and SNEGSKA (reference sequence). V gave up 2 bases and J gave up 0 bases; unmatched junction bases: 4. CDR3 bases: TGCAGTGCTAGAAAGGGGACAGGGGTCTCCTACGAGCAGTACTTC. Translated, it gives CSARKGTGVSYEQYF.

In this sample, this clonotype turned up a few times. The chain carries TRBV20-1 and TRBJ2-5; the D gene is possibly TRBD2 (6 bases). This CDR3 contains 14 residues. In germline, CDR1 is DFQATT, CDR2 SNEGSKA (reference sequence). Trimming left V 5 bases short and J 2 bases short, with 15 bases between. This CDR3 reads CSALHGSGQETQYF. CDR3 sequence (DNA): TGCAGTGCTCTCCACGGGAGTGGGCAAGAGACCCAGTACTTC.

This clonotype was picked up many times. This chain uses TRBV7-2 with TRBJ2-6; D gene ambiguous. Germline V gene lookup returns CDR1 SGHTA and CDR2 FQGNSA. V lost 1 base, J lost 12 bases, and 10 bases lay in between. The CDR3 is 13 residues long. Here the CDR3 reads CASSLDFPPVLTF. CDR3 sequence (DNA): TGTGCCAGCAGCTTAGATTTCCCGCCCGTCCTGACTTTC. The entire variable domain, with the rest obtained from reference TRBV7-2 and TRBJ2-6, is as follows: GAGVSQSPSNKVTEKGKDVELRCDPISGHTALYWYRQSLGQGLEFLIYFQGNSAPDKSGLPSDRFSAERTGGSVSTLTIQRTQQEDSAVYLCASSLDFPPVLTFGAGSRLTVL.

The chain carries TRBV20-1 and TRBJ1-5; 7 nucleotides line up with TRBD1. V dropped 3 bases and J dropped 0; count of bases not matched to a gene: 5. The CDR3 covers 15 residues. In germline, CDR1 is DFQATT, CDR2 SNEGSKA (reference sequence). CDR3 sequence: CSASSGTDSNQPQHF. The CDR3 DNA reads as TGCAGTGCTAGTTCCGGGACAGATAGCAATCAGCCCCAGCATTTT.

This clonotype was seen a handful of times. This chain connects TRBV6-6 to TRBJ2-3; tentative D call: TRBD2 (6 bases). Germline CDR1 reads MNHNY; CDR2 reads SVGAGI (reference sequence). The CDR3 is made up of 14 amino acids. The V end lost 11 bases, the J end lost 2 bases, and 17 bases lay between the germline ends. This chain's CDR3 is CASLSGGATDTQYF. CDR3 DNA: TGTGCCTCCCTCTCTGGCGGGGCCACAGATACGCAGTATTTT.

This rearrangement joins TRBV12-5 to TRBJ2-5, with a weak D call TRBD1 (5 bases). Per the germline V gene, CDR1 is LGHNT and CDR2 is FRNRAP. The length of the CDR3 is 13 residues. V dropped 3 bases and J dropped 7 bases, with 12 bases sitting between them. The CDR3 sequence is CASGLDSLGTQYF. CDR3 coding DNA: TGTGCTAGTGGTTTAGACAGTCTTGGGACCCAGTACTTC. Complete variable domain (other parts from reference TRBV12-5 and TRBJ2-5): DARVTQTPRHKVTEMGQEVTMRCQPILGHNTVFWYRQTMMQGLELLAYFRNRAPLDDSGMPKDRFSAEMPDATLATLKIQPSEPRDSAVYFCASGLDSLGTQYFGPGTRLLVL.

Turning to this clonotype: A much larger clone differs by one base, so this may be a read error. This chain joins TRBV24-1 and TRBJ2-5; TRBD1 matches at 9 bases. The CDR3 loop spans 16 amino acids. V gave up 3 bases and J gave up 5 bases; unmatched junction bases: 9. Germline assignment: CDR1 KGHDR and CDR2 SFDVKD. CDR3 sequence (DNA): TGTGCCACCAGTGATCCTACAGGGGGCGGTTCTGAGACCCAGTACTTC. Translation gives CATSDPTGGGSETQYF.

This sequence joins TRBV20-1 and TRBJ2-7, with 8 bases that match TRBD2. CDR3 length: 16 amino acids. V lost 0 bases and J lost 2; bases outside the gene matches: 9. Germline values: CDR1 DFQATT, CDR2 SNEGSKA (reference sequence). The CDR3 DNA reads TGCAGTGCTAGAGACCCCTTAGCGGGGTTAACCTACGAGCAGTACTTC. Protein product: CSARDPLAGLTYEQYF.

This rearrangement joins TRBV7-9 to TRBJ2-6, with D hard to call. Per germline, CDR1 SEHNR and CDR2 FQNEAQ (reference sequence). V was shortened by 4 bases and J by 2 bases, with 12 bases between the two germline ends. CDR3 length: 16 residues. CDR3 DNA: TGTGCCAGCAGCTCAACGGGCCTTCCTGGGGCCAACGTCCTGACTTTC. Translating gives CASSSTGLPGANVLTF.